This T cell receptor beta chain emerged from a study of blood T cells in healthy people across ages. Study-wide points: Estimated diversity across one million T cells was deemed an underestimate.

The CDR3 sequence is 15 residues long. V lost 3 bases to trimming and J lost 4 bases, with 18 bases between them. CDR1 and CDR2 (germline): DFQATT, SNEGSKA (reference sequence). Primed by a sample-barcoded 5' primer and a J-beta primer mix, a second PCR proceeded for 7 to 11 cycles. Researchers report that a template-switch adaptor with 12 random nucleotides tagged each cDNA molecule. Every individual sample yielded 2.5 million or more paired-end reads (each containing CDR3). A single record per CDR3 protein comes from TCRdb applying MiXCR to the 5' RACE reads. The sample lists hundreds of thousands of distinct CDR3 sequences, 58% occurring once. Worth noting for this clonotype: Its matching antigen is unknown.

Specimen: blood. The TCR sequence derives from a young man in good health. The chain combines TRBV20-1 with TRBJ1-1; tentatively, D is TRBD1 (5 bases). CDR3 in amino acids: CSASYPGSGGTEAFF. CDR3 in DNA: TGCAGTGCTAGTTACCCAGGGTCGGGGGGCACTGAAGCTTTCTTT.